Shown below are 30 T cell receptor beta chains from a single sample sequenced in a study of blood T cells in healthy people across ages. A second PCR, run for about 7 to 11 cycles, used a sample-barcoded 5' primer plus a J-beta primer mix. In TCRdb, the 5' RACE reads were re-called with MiXCR into one record per CDR3 protein. The data contain roughly 1.9 million distinct CDR3 sequences, approximately 39% of them singletons. Sequences were obtained from blood. These receptors were collected from a human donor in good health.

This clonotype was seen a handful of times. The J gene is TRBJ1-2, the V gene TRBV6-5; D is undetermined. The CDR3 extends over 14 amino acids. CDR1 and CDR2 from the germline V gene are MNHEY and SVGAGI. V was trimmed by 0 bases and J by 7 bases, leaving 12 bases between them. As DNA, the CDR3 is TGTGCCAGCAGTTACTCGAGGGCTTTGTCTGGCTACACCTTC. As protein: CASSYSRALSGYTF.

This clonotype came up a few times. The gene calls are TRBV28 and TRBJ1-4, with a possible D match to TRBD1 (6 bases). This CDR3 comprises 16 residues. Germline CDR1 and CDR2: MDHEN and SYDVKM. V was shortened by 5 bases and J by 6 bases, with 19 bases between the two germline ends. The CDR3 region has the DNA TGTGCCAGCAGTGGACGAGGGACACCGGTCGATGAAAAACTGTTTTTT. Protein product: CASSGRGTPVDEKLFF.

The V and J genes are TRBV5-1 and TRBJ2-5, with D perhaps matching TRBD1 (5 bases). CDR1 SGHRS and CDR2 YFSETQ come from the germline V gene. CDR3 length: 17 amino acids. V was cut by 4 bases and J by 0 bases, with 19 bases left in between. The CDR3 region has the DNA TGCGCCAGCAGCGAATCCAGGGTATCGGTGTACCAAGAGACCCAGTACTTC. Translating it yields CASSESRVSVYQETQYF.

V usage is TRBV4-3 and J usage is TRBJ1-4, with a tentative D call TRBD1 (5 bases). V lost 1 base and J 16 bases, leaving 19 bases between the germline ends. Germline V gene sequence: CDR1 LGHNA, CDR2 YSLEER. This CDR3 is 14 amino acids long. CDR3 amino acids: CASSQGGTNEKQFF. CDR3 in DNA: TGCGCCAGCAGCCAAGGAGGGACTAATGAAAAGCAGTTTTTT.

The sample holds a few counts of this clonotype. V usage is TRBV20-1 and J usage is TRBJ1-5; D remains unclear. The CDR3 is 15 residues long. CDR1 and CDR2 (germline): DFQATT, SNEGSKA (reference sequence). With 3 bases removed from V and 6 bases from J, the gap between germline ends came to 18 bases. Here the CDR3 DNA reads TGCAGTGCTAGTGACCTTAGTCGGCAGAGTCAGCCCCAGCATTTT. Its protein product is CSASDLSRQSQPQHF.

This clonotype was seen a handful of times. This chain joins TRBV7-8 and TRBJ2-7; D is perhaps TRBD1 (6 bases). This CDR3 is built from 15 residues. CDR1 is SGHVS and CDR2 is FQNEAQ in the germline V gene. V shed 3 bases and J shed 0 bases, with 12 bases lying between them. CDR3 region: CASSLGWTDSYEQYF. In DNA form, the CDR3 reads TGTGCCAGCAGCTTGGGGTGGACAGACTCCTACGAGCAGTACTTC.

This clonotype was recorded a few times. This chain links TRBV9 with TRBJ2-1; D is unclear. The germline V gene has CDR1 SGDLS and CDR2 YYNGEE. The CDR3 sequence is 13 residues long. V lost 4 bases to trimming and J lost 5 bases, with 10 bases between them. Here the CDR3 reads CASSPPPDNEQFF. In DNA form, the CDR3 reads TGTGCCAGCAGCCCACCCCCCGACAATGAGCAGTTCTTC.

The chain uses TRBV6-2 or TRBV6-3 and TRBJ2-5; a possible D gene is TRBD2 (5 bases). Trimming took off 0 bases at V and 5 bases at J, with 13 bases between the two ends. The CDR3 loop spans 15 amino acids. CDR1 is MNHEY, CDR2 SVGEGT, per germline. The CDR3 loop reads CASSYSSLAAETQYF. The DNA for the CDR3 is TGTGCCAGCAGTTACTCGTCTCTAGCTGCGGAGACCCAGTACTTC.

This clonotype was seen a few times. CDR3 bases: TGTGCCAGCAGTGAATGGACAGGTACGGCCTATGGCTACACCTTC. It yields the protein CASSEWTGTAYGYTF. The gene calls are TRBV2 and TRBJ1-2, with 7 positions matching TRBD1. Germline loops: CDR1 SNHLY, CDR2 FYNNEI. This CDR3 is built from 15 residues. J gave up 4 bases and V 2 bases, and 7 bases lay outside the gene matches. The full variable domain, its missing parts supplied by reference TRBV2 and TRBJ1-2, is EPEVTQTPSHQVTQMGQEVILRCVPISNHLYFYWYRQILGQKVEFLVSFYNNEISEKSEIFDDQFSVERPDGSNFTLKIRSTKLEDSAMYFCASSEWTGTAYGYTFGSGTRLTVV.

To note about this clonotype: At one boundary the junction diverges from the germline segment, which might be a read error. The chain combines TRBV7-2 with TRBJ1-5; perhaps TRBD1 as D (5 bases). The CDR3 sequence is 15 residues long. The germline V gene encodes CDR1 SGHTA and CDR2 FQGNSA. CDR3 sequence: CATSPGQYSNQPQHF. The CDR3, as DNA: TGTGCCACCAGCCCGGGGCAATATAGCAATCAGCCCCAGCATTTT. The full variable domain, with the rest looked up from reference TRBV7-2 and TRBJ1-5, is GAGVSQSPSNKVTEKGKDVELRCDPISGHTALYWYRQSLGQGLEFLIYFQGNSAPDKSGLPSDRFSAERTGGSVSTLTIQRTQQEDSAVYLCATSPGQYSNQPQHFGDGTRLSIL.

This clonotype has a handful of counts. The rearrangement joins TRBV12-3 or TRBV12-4 to TRBJ1-2; D is unresolved. The CDR3 has 16 residues. V was shortened by 6 bases and J by 0 bases, with 17 bases between the two germline ends. CDR3 DNA sequence: TGTGCCAGCAGGCCATCCGGGCTCCCGACTAACTATGGCTACACCTTC. Translating it yields CASRPSGLPTNYGYTF.

J is TRBJ2-3 and V is TRBV29-1; D unresolved. There are 13 residues in the CDR3. CDR1 and CDR2 from the germline V gene are SQVTM and ANQGSEA. CDR3 protein: CSASYGGTDTQYF. The DNA of the CDR3 is TGCAGTGCTAGTTACGGCGGCACAGATACGCAGTATTTT.

There are a few counts of this clonotype. V usage is TRBV24-1 and J usage is TRBJ2-3, with D possibly being TRBD1 (6 bases). Germline V gives CDR1 KGHDR, CDR2 SFDVKD. The ends were cut back, 3 bases at V and 2 bases at J, with 14 bases in the middle. This CDR3 region has 16 residues. In DNA form, the CDR3 reads TGTGCCACCAGTGATCAAGGACAGATCTTCACAGATACGCAGTATTTT. Its translation: CATSDQGQIFTDTQYF.

The chain uses TRBV9 and TRBJ2-1; D is tentatively TRBD1 or TRBD2 (5 bases each). The germline V and J ends were trimmed by 10 bases and 5 bases, with 22 bases remaining between them. The germline V gene encodes CDR1 SGDLS and CDR2 YYNGEE. The CDR3 contains 15 residues. The CDR3: CASTRWGNLDNEQFF. The DNA for the CDR3 is TGTGCCTCGACTCGGTGGGGGAACCTGGACAATGAGCAGTTCTTC.

V and J are TRBV29-1 and TRBJ1-5, with a weak D call TRBD1 (5 bases). This CDR3 region has 14 residues. V shed 6 bases and J shed 4 bases, with 16 bases lying between them. The germline CDR1 and CDR2 sequences are SQVTM and ANQGSEA. CDR3: CSVTPGYGNQPQHF. In DNA, the CDR3 is TGCAGCGTAACACCAGGGTATGGGAATCAGCCCCAGCATTTT.

Worth noting for this clonotype: An end of the junction does not agree with germline; a read error may underlie this. The chain recombines TRBV28 with TRBJ1-5; D call uncertain. The germline V gene encodes CDR1 MDHEN and CDR2 SYDVKM. The CDR3 spans 14 residues. The CDR3 DNA sequence: TGTGCCGGCAGTTTCGGGGTCCGGATTCAGCCCCAGCATTTT. Translating gives CAGSFGVRIQPQHF.

This clonotype showed up just once. The rearrangement uses TRBV19 and TRBJ1-4; maybe TRBD1 (6 bases). Germline lookup yields CDR1 LNHDA and CDR2 SQIVND (reference sequence). This CDR3 has 16 residues. V was trimmed by 5 bases and J by 6 bases, leaving 19 bases between them. CDR3 protein: CASSSRRGIWDEKLFF. Written as DNA, the CDR3 is TGTGCCAGTAGTTCCCGTAGGGGGATTTGGGATGAAAAACTGTTTTTT.

This clonotype has just a few counts. The chain recombines TRBV20-1 with TRBJ2-1; TRBD1 matches 7 bases. Germline assignment: CDR1 DFQATT and CDR2 SNEGSKA (reference sequence). J was trimmed by 8 bases and V by 3 bases; bases with no gene match: 10. The CDR3 extends over 14 amino acids. CDR3 region: CSASDRVGFDEQFF. CDR3 DNA sequence: TGCAGTGCTAGTGACAGGGTCGGATTCGATGAGCAGTTCTTC.

This clonotype was seen more than once but under ten times. V and J are TRBV29-1 and TRBJ1-2; D is ambiguous. Trimming left V 2 bases short and J 0 bases short, with 7 bases between. The CDR3 is made up of 13 amino acids. Germline V gene data show CDR1 as SQVTM and CDR2 as ANQGSEA. The CDR3 loop is CSVESEANYGYTF. The CDR3 nucleotides are TGCAGCGTTGAAAGTGAAGCTAACTATGGCTACACCTTC.

This clonotype was recorded a few times. This chain joins TRBV7-2 and TRBJ1-2; D may be TRBD1 (5 bases). The ends were cut back, 5 bases at V and 6 bases at J, with 19 bases in the middle. The CDR3 is made up of 15 amino acids. The germline V gene has CDR1 SGHTA and CDR2 FQGNSA. CDR3 nucleotides: TGTGCCAGCAGCGCCCGAATGGGGCTCCTAAATGGCTACACCTTC. Translated: CASSARMGLLNGYTF.

About this clonotype: A much larger clonotype is one base distant, so this may be a read error. The DNA for the CDR3 is TGCAGCGTTGAAGTAGAAATTCCCTACGAGCAGTTCTTC. This codes for CSVEVEIPYEQFF. This chain joins TRBV29-1 and TRBJ2-1; no clear D gene. The length of the CDR3 is 13 residues. Germline lookup yields CDR1 SQVTM and CDR2 ANQGSEA. Between the trimmed V and J ends, which lost 1 base and 10 bases, there was a span of 14 bases.

V usage is TRBV7-2 and J usage is TRBJ2-5; D perhaps matches TRBD1 (6 bases). The CDR3 totals 13 residues. From germline, CDR1 is SGHTA and CDR2 FQGNSA. Trimming shortened V by 7 bases and J by 1 base, and 10 bases separated the two germline ends. DNA of the CDR3: TGTGCCAGCATGTGGGGGCCCCAAGAGACCCAGTACTTC. The encoded protein is CASMWGPQETQYF.

The chain recombines TRBV4-2 with TRBJ1-2; D possibly corresponds to TRBD1 (5 bases). The CDR3 spans 13 residues. Germline V gene sequence: CDR1 LGHNA, CDR2 YNFKEQ. Trimming removed 2 bases from V and 4 bases from J, with 8 bases in between. This CDR3 is CASSQYQGYGYTF. CDR3 sequence (DNA): TGTGCCAGCAGCCAATACCAGGGCTATGGCTACACCTTC.

This clonotype appeared a few times. The rearrangement joins TRBV7-2 to TRBJ2-4; perhaps TRBD1 as D (6 bases). V was trimmed by 4 bases and J by 0 bases, leaving 13 bases between them. The CDR3 loop spans 16 amino acids. Looked up from germline, CDR1 is SGHTA and CDR2 is FQGNSA. The CDR3 here is CASSSPTGLAKNIQYF. The DNA for the CDR3 is TGTGCCAGCAGCTCCCCGACAGGTCTAGCCAAAAACATTCAGTACTTC.

The chain carries TRBV28 and TRBJ2-7, with D unresolved. CDR1 MDHEN and CDR2 SYDVKM come from the germline V gene. The CDR3 length is 12 residues. The V end lost 7 bases, the J end lost 5 bases, and 12 bases lay between the germline ends. The CDR3 bases are TGTGCCAGCAACGGGCAGTTCCACGAGCAGTACTTC. Translation gives CASNGQFHEQYF. The full variable domain, in which reference TRBV28 and TRBJ2-7 provide the parts outside the CDR3, is DVKVTQSSRYLVKRTGEKVFLECVQDMDHENMFWYRQDPGLGLRLIYFSYDVKMKEKGDIPEGYSVSREKKERFSLILESASTNQTSMYLCASNGQFHEQYFGPGTRLTVT.

This clonotype was picked up a small number of times. V usage is TRBV12-3 or TRBV12-4 and J usage is TRBJ2-3, with D uncertain. CDR3 length equals 15 residues. V was pared by 8 bases and J by 0 bases, with 15 bases between. DNA of the CDR3: TGTGCCAGCGGTTCATGGGGAATTAGCACAGATACGCAGTATTTT. It encodes CASGSWGISTDTQYF.

The chain links TRBV6-5 to TRBJ2-4; 7 bases align to TRBD1. The J call could be wrong; TRBJ2-7 is a better fit for the DNA end. The CDR3 covers 14 residues. The germline V gene encodes CDR1 MNHEY and CDR2 SVGAGI. The CDR3 DNA reads as TGTGCCAGCAGACACGGGACAGCTCAGGGCGAGCAGTACTTC. Its protein product is CASRHGTAQGEQYF.

This clonotype showed up just a few times. In DNA, the CDR3 is TGTGCCAGCAGCCTCCCTATGAGCTCCACAGATACGCAGTATTTT. It translates to CASSLPMSSTDTQYF. This chain links TRBV5-6 with TRBJ2-3; no clear D gene. CDR3 length: 15 amino acids. Trimming removed 4 bases from V and 2 bases from J, with 14 bases in between. Looked up from germline, CDR1 is SGHDT and CDR2 is YYEEEE.

This clonotype was seen more than once but under ten times. The chain uses TRBV4-2 and TRBJ2-1; 8 bases line up with TRBD2. The CDR3 is 14 amino acids. Trimming took 3 bases from V and 4 from J; bases not matched to a gene: 2. Looked up from germline, CDR1 is LGHNA and CDR2 is YNFKEQ. As DNA, the CDR3 is TGTGCCAGCAGCCAGGGACTAGTGTACAATGAGCAGTTCTTC. Amino acid sequence: CASSQGLVYNEQFF.

The rearrangement joins TRBV7-9 to TRBJ2-5; D unclear. The germline gives CDR1 SEHNR, CDR2 FQNEAQ (reference sequence). The ends were cut back, 3 bases at V and 11 bases at J, with 13 bases in the middle. The CDR3 extends over 12 amino acids. CDR3: CASSFWGGRQYF. CDR3 bases: TGTGCCAGCAGCTTTTGGGGTGGACGGCAGTACTTC.